The clone carrying this T cell receptor (beta chain) has just a few counts. Its antigen remains unknown. This sample stems from a study of blood T cells in healthy people across ages. The use of a sample-barcoded 5' primer and a J-beta primer mix characterized a second PCR of about 7 to 12 cycles. One entry per CDR3 protein results from TCRdb running MiXCR on the 5' RACE reads. The repertoire includes over 700,000 distinct CDR3 sequences, approximately 53% of them detected once, and around 41% sits in the top ten. Study outcomes and limitations: It was the long-lived donors that had more naive CD4+ cells and higher diversity than aged donors. A conclusive naive versus antigen-experienced comparison was prevented by the unsorted PBMCs.

Germline V CDR1 and CDR2: MDHEN, SYDVKM. The CDR3 contains 16 residues. This chain joins TRBV28 and TRBJ2-7; D possibly corresponds to TRBD2 (5 bases). The end of the DNA aligns better with TRBJ2-4, so the J call may be wrong. This TCR came from a man older than 75 in good health. Sequencing input: blood. The CDR3 nucleotides are TGTGCCAGCTTTAAGGGTTGGGCGTCGGGGATGCGCATTCAGTACTTC. Its protein product is CASFKGWASGMRIQYF.